This TCR beta chain was profiled in a study of T cell changes during pregnancy in multiple sclerosis. Only in-frame clones appear in the TCRdb table, and some are missing; sequencing was by immunoSEQ multiplex PCR. The data contain under 90,000 clones, approximately 93% of them singletons. CDR1 is SNHLY, CDR2 FYNNEI, per germline. CDR3 length equals 15 residues. V lost 6 bases and J 2 bases, leaving 14 bases between the germline ends. The sequenced sample was peripheral blood, obtained in the second trimester of pregnancy. This chain connects TRBV2 to TRBJ2-1, with TRBD2 as a possible D gene (7 bases). The clonotype comes from a female donor in good health, enrolled as a control in a pregnancy study. Here the CDR3 DNA reads TGTGCCAGCAGCGGGGGCGGGAGTCCCTACAATGAGCAGTTCTTC. Translation gives CASSGGGSPYNEQFF. Drawing the rest from reference TRBV2 and TRBJ2-1, the complete variable domain is EPEVTQTPSHQVTQMGQEVILRCVPISNHLYFYWYRQILGQKVEFLVSFYNNEISEKSEIFDDQFSVERPDGSNFTLKIRSTKLEDSAMYFCASSGGGSPYNEQFFGPGTRLTVL.